This TCR beta chain was captured in a study of shared clonotypes between healthy human individuals. Findings and limits, study-wide: In contrast to clonotypes shared by all four donors, non-shared clonotypes had lower generation probabilities.

Nashville, Tennessee was home to all donors, who were Caucasian adults. Data came from immunoSEQ multiplex PCR; TCRdb stores just in-frame clones and leaves some out. The data contain 2 million to 3 million clones, 93% of them seen just once; the ten biggest clones take up approximately 0.35%. A word on this clone: Its target is unknown.

This CDR3 has 16 residues. Germline CDR1 reads SGHRS; CDR2 reads YFSETQ. J lost 2 bases, V lost 4 bases, and 7 bases had no gene match. The specimen was naive CD4+ T cells from PBMCs. Subset noted: CD45RA+ positively selected. This TCR was sampled from a man younger than 35 in good health. Some clones in this sample may be carry-over from other donors' samples. The chain uses TRBV5-1 and TRBJ1-3; 9 bases fit TRBD1. CDR3 amino acids: CASSRGQGLTGNTIYF. In nucleotides, the CDR3 is TGCGCCAGCAGCAGAGGACAGGGGCTTACTGGAAACACCATATATTTT.